Listed below are T cell receptor beta chains from one sample, sequenced in a study of identical twins. One entry per CDR3 protein results from TCRdb running MiXCR on the 5' RACE reads. The repertoire holds 450,000 or so distinct CDR3 sequences, with approximately 15% as singletons. The data also belong to a second study, concerning yellow fever vaccine responses in identical twins.

What was sequenced was CD4+ T cells sorted from blood. The receptors stem from a woman between 18 and 30 years old in good health. CDR3s include the opening cysteine and the closing phenylalanine or tryptophan. Fields, in order: clone size, V gene, D gene, J gene, CDR3 DNA, CDR3 protein. A D gene is named only where the DNA matches it firmly. The size field is filled for only some rows; it gives once, few, many or a size class.

clone size: few
V gene: TRBV14
D gene: NA
J gene: TRBJ2-7
CDR3 DNA: TGTGCCAGCAGCCCACGTGGACAGTTGGGCGAGCAGTACTTC
CDR3 protein: CASSPRGQLGEQYF

clone size: many
V gene: TRBV18
D gene: NA
J gene: TRBJ2-7
CDR3 DNA: TGTGCCAGCTCACCTCTGGCCGATACCTACGAGCAGTACTTC
CDR3 protein: CASSPLADTYEQYF

clone size: NA
V gene: TRBV7-2
D gene: TRBD1
J gene: TRBJ2-2
CDR3 DNA: TGTGCCAGCAGTTTAGGAGGACAGGGGGGGACCGGGGAGCTGTTTTTT
CDR3 protein: CASSLGGQGGTGELFF

clone size: few
V gene: TRBV12-3/TRBV12-4
D gene: TRBD1
J gene: TRBJ2-7
CDR3 DNA: TGTGCCAGCACCGACCGGGGACAGGGGTTGTACGAGCAGTACTTC
CDR3 protein: CASTDRGQGLYEQYF

clone size: few
V gene: TRBV6-1
D gene: TRBD2
J gene: TRBJ2-2
CDR3 DNA: TGTGCCAGCAGTGAGCCGGGACTAGCGGGGGGGCGTCACACCGGGGAGCTGTTTTTT
CDR3 protein: CASSEPGLAGGRHTGELFF

clone size: NA
V gene: TRBV7-7
D gene: TRBD2
J gene: TRBJ2-7
CDR3 DNA: TGTGCTAGCAGCGTAGCGGGAGGAAACCTTTACGAGCAGTACTTC
CDR3 protein: CASSVAGGNLYEQYF

clone size: few
V gene: TRBV29-1
D gene: NA
J gene: TRBJ2-1
CDR3 DNA: TGCAGCAGCACTAGACTGAGCTCCTACAATGAGCAGTTCTTC
CDR3 protein: CSSTRLSSYNEQFF

clone size: NA
V gene: TRBV20-1
D gene: TRBD2
J gene: TRBJ2-1
CDR3 DNA: TGCAGTGCTAGTGGAAGCGGGGGGGTAAATGAGCAGTTCTTC
CDR3 protein: CSASGSGGVNEQFF

clone size: few
V gene: TRBV12-3/TRBV12-4
D gene: NA
J gene: TRBJ1-6
CDR3 DNA: TGTGCCAGCAGTTCCCGGGAGACTACTAATTCACCCCTCCACTTT
CDR3 protein: CASSSRETTNSPLHF

clone size: few
V gene: TRBV12-3/TRBV12-4
D gene: TRBD2
J gene: TRBJ2-5
CDR3 DNA: TGTGCCAGCAGTTCTAGCGGAGGAGGGGAGACCCAGTACTTC
CDR3 protein: CASSSSGGGETQYF

clone size: NA
V gene: TRBV20-1
D gene: TRBD1
J gene: TRBJ2-7
CDR3 DNA: TGCAGTATCGAGACAGGGAGCTCCTACGAGCAGTACTTC
CDR3 protein: CSIETGSSYEQYF

clone size: few
V gene: TRBV14
D gene: NA
J gene: TRBJ2-7
CDR3 DNA: TGTGCCAGCAGTACATCGGGTCAGTTCAGCTCCTACGAGCAGTACTTC
CDR3 protein: CASSTSGQFSSYEQYF

clone size: many
V gene: TRBV12-3/TRBV12-4
D gene: TRBD1
J gene: TRBJ1-5
CDR3 DNA: TGTGCCAGCAGGTTAGGGCAGGGGGCCGGCAATCAGCCCCAGCATTTT
CDR3 protein: CASRLGQGAGNQPQHF

clone size: few
V gene: TRBV18
D gene: TRBD1
J gene: TRBJ1-2
CDR3 DNA: TGTGCCAGCTCACCCGGACAGGGCGGTTTCTATGGCTACACCTTC
CDR3 protein: CASSPGQGGFYGYTF

clone size: few
V gene: TRBV3-1
D gene: NA
J gene: TRBJ1-2
CDR3 DNA: TGTGCCAGCAGCCGTCAAGGAGCGGGCGCCGGTGGCTACACCTTC
CDR3 protein: CASSRQGAGAGGYTF

clone size: NA
V gene: TRBV20-1
D gene: TRBD1
J gene: TRBJ1-1
CDR3 DNA: TGCAGTGCTAGAGCAGGGGGAAACACTGAAGCTTTCTTT
CDR3 protein: CSARAGGNTEAFF

clone size: NA
V gene: TRBV7-2
D gene: NA
J gene: TRBJ2-7
CDR3 DNA: TGTGCCAGCAGCTCCCGGTCTCTCCTCTCCTACGAGCAGTACTTC
CDR3 protein: CASSSRSLLSYEQYF

clone size: NA
V gene: TRBV7-3
D gene: NA
J gene: TRBJ2-7
CDR3 DNA: TGTGCCAGCAGCCCGCCGCGAGGGCCCTACGAGCAGTACTTC
CDR3 protein: CASSPPRGPYEQYF

clone size: NA
V gene: TRBV20-1
D gene: TRBD1
J gene: TRBJ2-7
CDR3 DNA: TGCAGTGCTAGGACAGGGGGCAAGTACGAGCAGTACTTC
CDR3 protein: CSARTGGKYEQYF

clone size: few
V gene: TRBV6-5
D gene: NA
J gene: TRBJ2-7
CDR3 DNA: TGTGCCAGCAGTTACTTGAATTACAGGGACCACGAGCAGTACTTC
CDR3 protein: CASSYLNYRDHEQYF

clone size: few
V gene: TRBV7-2
D gene: NA
J gene: TRBJ2-4
CDR3 DNA: TGTGCCAGCAGCCCCGAACGGACTTTAAAAAACATTCAGTACTTC
CDR3 protein: CASSPERTLKNIQYF

clone size: few
V gene: TRBV29-1
D gene: NA
J gene: TRBJ2-5
CDR3 DNA: TGCAGCGTTGGATTGTCGGAAGAGACCCAGTACTTC
CDR3 protein: CSVGLSEETQYF

clone size: NA
V gene: TRBV11-3
D gene: NA
J gene: TRBJ2-1
CDR3 DNA: TGTGCCAGCAGCTCCAAGGTCGGGGTGGGGAACAATGAGCAGTTCTTC
CDR3 protein: CASSSKVGVGNNEQFF

clone size: NA
V gene: TRBV7-9
D gene: NA
J gene: TRBJ2-7
CDR3 DNA: TGTGCCAGCAGCTCCTATTTGACGGACCCTAGGGGCGAGCAGTACTTC
CDR3 protein: CASSSYLTDPRGEQYF

clone size: NA
V gene: TRBV28
D gene: NA
J gene: TRBJ1-4
CDR3 DNA: TGTGCCAGCACCCTACCAACTAATGAAAAACTGTTTTTT
CDR3 protein: CASTLPTNEKLFF

clone size: NA
V gene: TRBV12-3/TRBV12-4
D gene: NA
J gene: TRBJ2-1
CDR3 DNA: TGTGCCAGCAGTTCCCCGTTCGTCCCCCCCTATGAGCAGTTCTTC
CDR3 protein: CASSSPFVPPYEQFF

clone size: few
V gene: TRBV20-1
D gene: NA
J gene: TRBJ2-7
CDR3 DNA: TGCAGTGCTACAGGGGGGGGCAGGAGTTCCTACGAGCAGTACTTC
CDR3 protein: CSATGGGRSSYEQYF

clone size: NA
V gene: TRBV7-9
D gene: TRBD1
J gene: TRBJ1-2
CDR3 DNA: TGTGCCAGCAGTAAGAGGGACAGGGGGCCCGGCTACACCTTC
CDR3 protein: CASSKRDRGPGYTF

clone size: NA
V gene: TRBV5-1
D gene: NA
J gene: TRBJ2-2
CDR3 DNA: TGCGCCAGCAGCTTGCGGTCAGGGGCCGGGGAGCTGTTTTTT
CDR3 protein: CASSLRSGAGELFF

clone size: NA
V gene: TRBV18
D gene: TRBD2
J gene: TRBJ2-2
CDR3 DNA: TGTGCCAGCTCACCAATTAGCGGGAGAAACACCGGGGAGCTGTTTTTT
CDR3 protein: CASSPISGRNTGELFF

clone size: NA
V gene: TRBV4-1
D gene: NA
J gene: TRBJ2-7
CDR3 DNA: TGCGCCAGCAGCCAAGGGCCTTCCTACGAGCAGTACTTC
CDR3 protein: CASSQGPSYEQYF

clone size: NA
V gene: TRBV20-1
D gene: NA
J gene: TRBJ2-5
CDR3 DNA: TGCAGTGCTAGAGATAAGTCCGAACAAGAGACCCAGTACTTC
CDR3 protein: CSARDKSEQETQYF

clone size: NA
V gene: TRBV11-1
D gene: NA
J gene: TRBJ2-7
CDR3 DNA: TGTGCCAGCAGCTTCCAAGGCACCTCCTACGAGCAGTACTTC
CDR3 protein: CASSFQGTSYEQYF

clone size: NA
V gene: TRBV3-1
D gene: TRBD2
J gene: TRBJ2-7
CDR3 DNA: TGTGCCAGCAGCCTGCAGCGGGAGGGCCCGGCCTTC
CDR3 protein: CASSLQREGPAF

clone size: NA
V gene: TRBV25-1
D gene: TRBD2
J gene: TRBJ2-7
CDR3 DNA: TGTGCCAGCAGTGAGGCCAGCGGGGGCGGCTACGAGCAGTACTTC
CDR3 protein: CASSEASGGGYEQYF

clone size: NA
V gene: TRBV20-1
D gene: NA
J gene: TRBJ1-5
CDR3 DNA: TGCAGTGCTGGAGCACAGGGCCATCAGCCCCAGCATTTT
CDR3 protein: CSAGAQGHQPQHF

clone size: NA
V gene: TRBV7-9
D gene: TRBD1
J gene: TRBJ2-3
CDR3 DNA: TGTGCCAGCAGCTACCGAAGGACAGGGGTGGCAGATACGCAGTATTTT
CDR3 protein: CASSYRRTGVADTQYF

clone size: NA
V gene: TRBV5-1
D gene: NA
J gene: TRBJ2-1
CDR3 DNA: TGCGCCAGCAGCTTAAGGGGGGGGGCCTTCAATGAGCAGTTCTTC
CDR3 protein: CASSLRGGAFNEQFF

clone size: few
V gene: TRBV14
D gene: NA
J gene: TRBJ2-1
CDR3 DNA: TGTGCCAGCAGCCAAGGAATTCGCCGGGAGAGGGGCAATGAGCAGTTCTTC
CDR3 protein: CASSQGIRRERGNEQFF

clone size: few
V gene: TRBV6-2/TRBV6-3
D gene: NA
J gene: TRBJ2-1
CDR3 DNA: TGTGCCAGCACCCTGAGCTCCTACAATGAGCAGTTCTTC
CDR3 protein: CASTLSSYNEQFF

clone size: NA
V gene: TRBV2
D gene: TRBD1
J gene: TRBJ1-6
CDR3 DNA: TGTGCCACCAAACCGGCAGGGGGCAATTCACCCCTCCACTTT
CDR3 protein: CATKPAGGNSPLHF

clone size: NA
V gene: TRBV2
D gene: TRBD1
J gene: TRBJ1-5
CDR3 DNA: TGTGCCGGGAGTGGGGCAGGGGGCTCCAATCAGCCCCAGCATTTT
CDR3 protein: CAGSGAGGSNQPQHF

clone size: NA
V gene: TRBV6-1
D gene: NA
J gene: TRBJ1-6
CDR3 DNA: TGTGCCAGCAGTGATCCGGGCTGGGAAGGATCACCCCTCCACTTT
CDR3 protein: CASSDPGWEGSPLHF

clone size: few
V gene: TRBV7-9
D gene: NA
J gene: TRBJ1-2
CDR3 DNA: TGTGCCAGCAGCTTAGAGAACAGGGCCCGGGATGGCTACACCTTC
CDR3 protein: CASSLENRARDGYTF

clone size: NA
V gene: TRBV12-3/TRBV12-4
D gene: TRBD2
J gene: TRBJ2-7
CDR3 DNA: TGTGCCAGCGGCCTCATAGCGGGGGCCCCCTACGAGCAGTACTTC
CDR3 protein: CASGLIAGAPYEQYF

clone size: NA
V gene: TRBV4-3
D gene: TRBD1
J gene: TRBJ2-1
CDR3 DNA: TGCGCCAGCAGCTCCGACAGGGAGTTCTACAATGAGCAGTTCTTC
CDR3 protein: CASSSDREFYNEQFF

clone size: NA
V gene: TRBV7-2
D gene: TRBD2
J gene: TRBJ2-3
CDR3 DNA: TGTGCCAGCAGCCGAACAAGGAGCGGGGGGGCCAGAGATACGCAGTATTTT
CDR3 protein: CASSRTRSGGARDTQYF

clone size: NA
V gene: TRBV14
D gene: NA
J gene: TRBJ2-1
CDR3 DNA: TGTGCCAGCAGCCAAGACCTCACTAGGAATGAGCAGTTCTTC
CDR3 protein: CASSQDLTRNEQFF

clone size: NA
V gene: TRBV6-5
D gene: NA
J gene: TRBJ2-1
CDR3 DNA: TGTGCCAGCAGAATAGCGAAGAATGAGCAGTTCTTC
CDR3 protein: CASRIAKNEQFF

clone size: NA
V gene: TRBV20-1
D gene: NA
J gene: TRBJ2-7
CDR3 DNA: TGCAGTGCTAGAGACCAGGGCCACGACGAGCAGTACTTC
CDR3 protein: CSARDQGHDEQYF

clone size: NA
V gene: TRBV4-3
D gene: NA
J gene: TRBJ2-7
CDR3 DNA: TGCGCCAGCAGCCAAGCAGGTACTACCGAGCAGTACTTC
CDR3 protein: CASSQAGTTEQYF

clone size: NA
V gene: TRBV7-2
D gene: TRBD1
J gene: TRBJ1-2
CDR3 DNA: TGTGCCAGCAGACTTGGAGGGGGCGGGGATGGCTACACCTTC
CDR3 protein: CASRLGGGGDGYTF

clone size: NA
V gene: TRBV21-1
D gene: NA
J gene: TRBJ2-1
CDR3 DNA: TGTGCCTCCACGGAGCCCGGGGGAGGCAATGAGCAGTTCTTC
CDR3 protein: CASTEPGGGNEQFF

clone size: few
V gene: TRBV9
D gene: TRBD1
J gene: TRBJ1-5
CDR3 DNA: TGTGCCAGCAGCGTAGGGGCAGGGGGACAGCCCCAGCATTTT
CDR3 protein: CASSVGAGGQPQHF

clone size: many
V gene: TRBV7-9
D gene: TRBD1
J gene: TRBJ2-1
CDR3 DNA: TGTGCCAGCAGCCGCGGGACAGGGACCTACAATGAGCAGTTCTTC
CDR3 protein: CASSRGTGTYNEQFF

clone size: NA
V gene: TRBV12-3/TRBV12-4
D gene: TRBD1
J gene: TRBJ2-1
CDR3 DNA: TGTGCCAGCAGCCCTAGGGACAGGGTTTACAATGAGCAGTTCTTC
CDR3 protein: CASSPRDRVYNEQFF

clone size: few
V gene: TRBV30
D gene: NA
J gene: TRBJ2-7
CDR3 DNA: TGTGCCTGGAGTGTACGGGGGGCCCACGAGCAGTACTTC
CDR3 protein: CAWSVRGAHEQYF

clone size: NA
V gene: TRBV5-6
D gene: NA
J gene: TRBJ2-5
CDR3 DNA: TGTGCCAGCAGCTTGGCGGGAAGAAAGACCCAGTACTTC
CDR3 protein: CASSLAGRKTQYF

clone size: few
V gene: TRBV11-1
D gene: NA
J gene: TRBJ1-1
CDR3 DNA: TGTGCCAGCAGCCCCGAGGTCCCAGGGGAGAACACTGAAGCTTTCTTT
CDR3 protein: CASSPEVPGENTEAFF